This T cell receptor beta chain emerged from a study of T cell clones after liver transplantation. Across the study: Pre-transplant mixed lymphocyte reactions yielded third-party-reactive TCRbeta sequences as comparators for graft-donor-reactive sequences. Until 12-24 months post-transplant, subjects got standard immunosuppression and no induction. Study-level points and caveats: Small, mixed patient groups and varying post-transplant times limit these conclusions.

Some clones are missing from TCRdb's copy, which holds only in-frame ones; the method was immunoSEQ multiplex PCR. The sample shows 55,000 to 80,000 clones, 90% of them seen only once. Germline loops: CDR1 MNHEY, CDR2 SVGAGI. Trimming shortened V by 6 bases and J by 2 bases, and 11 bases separated the two germline ends. The CDR3 is made up of 13 amino acids. Points on this clone: Its antigen is not identified.

The chain uses TRBV6-5 and TRBJ2-7; D is ambiguous. The sequencing here drew on CD4+ T cells from blood, taken before liver transplant. The TCR sequence derives from a human donor who received a liver transplant. This CDR3 reads CASSQRVPYEQYF. The CDR3 DNA reads TGTGCCAGCAGCCAAAGAGTACCCTACGAGCAGTACTTC.